The T cell receptor (beta chain) under discussion was sequenced for a study of blood T cell repertoires in COVID-19. Background on the study: PBMCs, B-cell-depleted T cells, or T cells provided the cDNA or gDNA that made up the material.

Authors' analysis steps: Amplification from reference gene primers served as the basis for estimated nucleated cell counts. Produced via immunoSEQ multiplex PCR; TCRdb's table is partial and in-frame only. The DNA gave D and trimming, while V, J and clone size come from that table. The sample holds around 68,000 clones, 89% seen once. Germline values: CDR1 KGHSH, CDR2 LQKENI. V was trimmed by 1 base and J by 4 bases, leaving 13 bases between them. This CDR3 is built from 15 residues. Sequencing was done on a sample of peripheral blood. The sequence came from a man aged 50-59 years with active COVID-19. The rearrangement uses TRBV18 and TRBJ1-1, with D hard to call. The CDR3 sequence is CASSPLGGKVTEAFF. CDR3 coding DNA: TGTGCCAGCTCACCACTAGGAGGGAAGGTCACTGAAGCTTTCTTT.